This TCR beta chain was recorded in a study of T cell repertoires in cytomegalovirus infection (dated by TCRdb to the late 2010s). With regard to the full study: The peptide stimulations were aimed at well-studied HLA-B-restricted epitopes as well as recently identified HLA-C-restricted CMV epitopes, whose presentation resists viral immunomodulation. The HLA type of each donor mattered for the analysis, because public TCR beta signatures pointed to carriage of CMV infection along with the matching HLA type.

This specimen's treatment or condition label, interpreted: in vitro stimulation with specific CMV peptide epitopes to enrich CMV-specific T cells. The CDR3 runs 14 residues from the cysteine to the phenylalanine. CDR3 DNA is the only sequence kept; it has 42 bases, read in frame from the first base. V and J are truncated by 0 bases and 6 bases respectively, leaving an intervening sequence of 10 bases. The CDR1 and CDR2 encoded by the germline V gene (reference sequence) are SGHNT and YYREEE. Overall results and qualifications from the work: In both this cohort and an independent cohort of a few hundred donors, the cumulative frequency of public TCR beta family members distinguished carriers of CMV infection plus the relevant HLA type. The ex vivo response was dominated by HLA-C-restricted CMV-specific TCR beta clonotypes, and the single most frequent clonotype in two of eight donors was supplied by these HLA-C-restricted clonotypes.

The instrument given in TCRdb is Illumina HiSeq 1500. TCRdb reworked the public reads: Q25 trimming with fastp, MiXCR clone assembly, productive beta chains retained. Rows are combined by CDR3 protein, so each entry shows the most common genes and DNA. The sample contains about 700,000 distinct CDR3 sequences, around 32% of them found a single time. The ten largest clones take up roughly 18% of the sample. Details on this clonotype: There is no known antigen for this receptor. There are no base qualities to consult, and no much larger clone falls within one base.

The sample here was cultured PBMCs, taken from culture after CMV antigen stimulation. This receptor was obtained from a human donor in good health (CMV status not recorded). Some clones in this sample may be carry-over from other donors' samples. In this chain, TRBV5-4 is recombined with TRBJ2-4, and the D gene may be TRBD1, 5 bases matching. The CDR3 has the sequence CASSLEGRGNIQYF. The nucleotide sequence reads TGTGCCAGCAGCTTGGAGGGTAGGGGAAACATTCAGTACTTC.